What follows is one T cell receptor (beta chain) and its context. These data originate in a study of blood T cell repertoires in COVID-19. At the level of the study: Sites across the United States, Italy and Spain contributed samples from acute and convalescent COVID-19.

Sequenced by immunoSEQ multiplex PCR; TCRdb stores in-frame clones only, minus some. This table holds about 92,000 clones, 90% to 95% found once. This CDR3 contains 16 residues. Per the germline V gene, CDR1 is SGHRS and CDR2 is YFSETQ. Trimming at V came to 0 bases and at J to 7 bases, leaving 10 bases not matched to a gene. Specimen: peripheral blood. The receptor's source is a human donor with active COVID-19. The donor label of this sample is uncertain. The V call is TRBV5-1, the J call TRBJ2-1, with TRBD1 identical over 7 bases. CDR3 in DNA: TGCGCCAGCAGCTTGGAAGTGGACAGGCCGCCAAATGAGCAGTTCTTC. Encoded protein: CASSLEVDRPPNEQFF.